This TCR beta chain was documented in a study of early T cells in non-severe SARS-CoV-2 infection (dated by TCRdb to the early 2020s). In terms of the full investigation: Because TCR sequencing was done on bulk RNA from unsorted whole blood, the alpha and beta chains could not be paired. The study at large found these results: Matching against VDJdb was skewed toward anti-spike CD8 responses, likely underestimated virus-specific expansions, and missed private and CD4 specificities.

This clonotype was picked up many times. The clone's antigen remains unknown. No base-level quality is on record; no much larger clone is a single base apart. This was a case-control study nested in a cohort of healthcare workers in London, UK, who had nasopharyngeal swab PCR tests and blood samples taken every week. Between 23 and 31 March 2020, the week of the UK lockdown, healthcare workers were enrolled and then followed up weekly for as long as 16 weeks. The library was prepared using 5' RACE. TCRdb records NextSeq 500 as the sequencer. Unique molecular identifiers were attached to individual cDNA molecules in the TCR library protocol so that sequencing error and PCR bias could be corrected. Both TCR alpha and beta chains were sequenced, and tight co-correlation was observed between alpha and beta sequence abundances in each sample. Turning to the authors' computational methods: Decombinator V4 was used to perform V gene, J gene and CDR3 annotation of TCR sequences. TCRs were defined as expanded if a significant change between any two time points was detected under a Poisson model with p below 0.0001. TCR abundances were normalised to the total number of TCRs sequenced in each sample and reported as counts per million. MAIT TCRs were defined by TRAV1-2 paired with TRAJ12, TRAJ20 or TRAJ33, and iNKT TCRs by TRAV10 paired with TRAJ18. A search of VDJdb, accessed on 1 November 2021, was run for TCRs annotated to CMV, EBV and SARS-CoV-2, with TCRs annotated for multiple antigens excluded. TCRdb handled the public reads itself, with Q25 trimming in fastp and clone calling in MiXCR, and kept productive beta chains. Every entry covers one CDR3 protein and lists the most common genes and DNA from its rows. The V and J calls and clone size come from TCRdb's table, not from the authors' own analysis. Recorded for this sample are 55,000 to 80,000 distinct CDR3 sequences; under 14% of them occurred a single time. The ten top clones hold 3.5% to 4% of the sample.

CDR1 LNHDA and CDR2 SQIVND are derived from the germline V gene (reference sequence). The CDR3 contains 12 residues, cysteine and phenylalanine counted. The entry retains the CDR3 DNA only, 36 bases that are in frame from base 1. A distance of 11 bases separates the germline ends of V and J, which lose 5 bases and 9 bases respectively. This sequence uses TRBV19 and TRBJ2-1; too little of a D gene remains to name it. This sequence originates from an adult who was a healthcare worker with PCR-confirmed SARS-CoV-2 infection or an uninfected control (not recorded which). Input material: whole blood. The CDR3 has the sequence CASSQVRGEQFF. The DNA sequence is as follows: TGTGCCAGTAGTCAAGTCAGAGGTGAGCAGTTCTTC.